These 3 T cell receptor beta chains were all obtained from the same sample, sequenced in a study of vaccination and CD4 T cells after COVID-19. This sample's treatment: approximately 11-day PBMC culture with coronavirus spike peptide pools or control peptides (ViraFEST assay). Their target antigens are unknown. The study sequenced cultured CD4+ T cell DNA using the Oncomine TCR Beta short-read assay. TCRdb processed the PCR reads anew with MiXCR; each CDR3 protein has one entry. The sample includes under 4,500 distinct CDR3 sequences, about 20% of them seen just once. Sequencing was performed on CD4+ T cells from blood, cultured in vitro. Every receptor here comes from a human donor who had recovered from COVID-19.

This clonotype ranks as medium-sized. The chain joins TRBV12-3 or TRBV12-4 to TRBJ1-6; D gene uncertain. Deletions cut 6 bases from V and 6 bases from J, with 9 bases between. The CDR3 has 13 residues. CDR3 region: CASSGLINSPLHF. Written as DNA, the CDR3 is TGTGCCAGCAGCGGACTGATTAATTCACCCCTCCACTTT.

This clonotype turned up a few times. V and J are TRBV7-8 and TRBJ1-4, with TRBD1 identical over 7 bases. Trimming at V came to 0 bases and at J to 4 bases, leaving 8 bases not matched to a gene. Germline V gives CDR1 SGHVS, CDR2 FQNEAQ. The CDR3 totals 17 residues. Written as DNA, the CDR3 is TGTGCCAGCAGCTTAGCGAGACAGGGCTTGGGTAATGAAAAACTGTTTTTT. Translation gives CASSLARQGLGNEKLFF.

This clonotype was detected only a few times. The rearrangement joins TRBV12-3 or TRBV12-4 to TRBJ2-3, with a possible D match to TRBD1 (5 bases). The length of the CDR3 is 13 residues. V shed 5 bases and J shed 11 bases, with 17 bases lying between them. The CDR3 is CASSTGPIGEQYF. For the CDR3, the DNA is TGTGCCAGCAGTACTGGACCCATAGGGGAGCAGTATTTT.